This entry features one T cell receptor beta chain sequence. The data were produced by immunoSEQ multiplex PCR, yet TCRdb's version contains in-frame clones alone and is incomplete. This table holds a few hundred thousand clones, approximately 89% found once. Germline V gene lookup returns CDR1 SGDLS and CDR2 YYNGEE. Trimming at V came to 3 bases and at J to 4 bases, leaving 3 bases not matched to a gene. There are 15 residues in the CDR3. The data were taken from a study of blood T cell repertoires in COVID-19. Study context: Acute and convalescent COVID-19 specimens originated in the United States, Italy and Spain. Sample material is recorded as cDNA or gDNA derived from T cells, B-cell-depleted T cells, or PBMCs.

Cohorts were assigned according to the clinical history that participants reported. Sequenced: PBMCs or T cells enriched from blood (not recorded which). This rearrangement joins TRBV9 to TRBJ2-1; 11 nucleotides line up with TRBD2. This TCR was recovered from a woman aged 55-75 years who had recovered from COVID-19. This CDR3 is CASSARLAGYNEQFF. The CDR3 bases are TGTGCCAGCAGCGCCAGACTAGCGGGGTACAATGAGCAGTTCTTC. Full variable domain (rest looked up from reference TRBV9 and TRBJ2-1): DSGVTQTPKHLITATGQRVTLRCSPRSGDLSVYWYQQSLDQGLQFLIQYYNGEERAKGNILERFSAQQFPDLHSELNLSSLELGDSALYFCASSARLAGYNEQFFGPGTRLTVL.